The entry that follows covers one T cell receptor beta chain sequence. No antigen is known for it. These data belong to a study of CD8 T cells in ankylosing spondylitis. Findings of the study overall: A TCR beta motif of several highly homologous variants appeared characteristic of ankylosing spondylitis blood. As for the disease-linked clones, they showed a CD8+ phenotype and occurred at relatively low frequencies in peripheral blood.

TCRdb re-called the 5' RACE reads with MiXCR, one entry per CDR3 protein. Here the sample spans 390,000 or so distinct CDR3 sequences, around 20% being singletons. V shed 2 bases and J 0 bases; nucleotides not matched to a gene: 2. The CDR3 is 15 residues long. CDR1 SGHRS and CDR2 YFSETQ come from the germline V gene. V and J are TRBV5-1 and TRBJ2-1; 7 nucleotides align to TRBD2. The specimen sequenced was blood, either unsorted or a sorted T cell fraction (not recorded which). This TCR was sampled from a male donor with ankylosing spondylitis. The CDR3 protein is CASSLIAGSYNEQFF. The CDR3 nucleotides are TGCGCCAGCAGCTTAATAGCGGGCTCCTACAATGAGCAGTTCTTC.